This T cell receptor beta chain derives from a study of cytomegalovirus exposure and HLA in healthy donors. Study at large: Early released data had approximately 86 million unique TCRs, all coming from HLA-typed donors. Regarding the study as a whole: Analysis performed later found roughly 17,000 TCR beta sequences associated with HLA alleles at 0.05 false discovery rate.

To note about this clone: Its antigen is unidentified.

13 Jbeta primers and 60 Vbeta primers were used for the PCR. Assay used: immunoSEQ multiplex PCR; TCRdb lists only in-frame clones, some missing. The data contain about 160,000 clones, almost 80% of them singletons. The CDR3 covers 13 residues. Germline V gene lookup returns CDR1 MNHEY and CDR2 SVGAGI. V was pared by 3 bases and J by 7 bases, with 13 bases between. This clonotype was obtained from a man between 18 and 35 years old in good health and CMV-seropositive. The chain has TRBV6-5 and TRBJ2-7, with a weak D call TRBD2 (5 bases). Sequenced sample: PBMCs. The CDR3 protein is CASSYRVGLEQYF. CDR3 nucleotides: TGTGCCAGCAGTTATCGAGTCGGACTGGAGCAGTACTTC.